Below, one TCR beta chain is given with its context. These data come from a study of blood T cell repertoires in COVID-19. Study details: Spain, Italy and the United States supplied samples that represented acute and convalescent COVID-19. PBMCs, B-cell-depleted T cells, or T cells were the source of the cDNA or gDNA that made up the material.

CDR1 is SNHLY, CDR2 FYNNEI, per germline. This CDR3 has 13 amino acids. V lost 7 bases, J lost 5 bases, and 12 bases lay in between. In the original analysis: Amplifying reference gene primers gave estimates of nucleated cell counts. Assay: immunoSEQ multiplex PCR; the TCRdb copy retains only in-frame clones and omits some. That table supplies the V and J calls and clone size; D and trimming were determined from the DNA. The data hold 110,000 or so clones, with roughly 80% observed a single time. The sequence was obtained from a human donor in a cohort sampled during active COVID-19. The source material was peripheral blood. The chain is built from TRBV2 and TRBJ2-1, with a weak D call TRBD1 (5 bases). CDR3 sequence: CASTQGIDNEQFF. Written as DNA, the CDR3 is TGTGCCAGCACCCAGGGAATTGACAATGAGCAGTTCTTC.